This is a list of T cell receptor beta chains from one sample in a study of technical replicates of blood from a few donors. The assay was immunoSEQ multiplex PCR, and TCRdb's table has in-frame clones only and misses some. The data contain about 73,000 clones, roughly 93% of them singletons. Sequenced material: T cells isolated from PBMCs. These receptors were collected from a human donor in good health. The CDR3 runs from the conserved cysteine through the conserved F or W. The order of the fields is CDR3 length, V gene, D gene, J gene, clone size, CDR3 protein, CDR3 DNA. A D gene is named only where the DNA matches it firmly. Clone size is given for some rows only: seen once, a few or many times, or a class if the clone is expanded.

CDR3 length: 11
V gene: TRBV28
D gene: TRBD2
J gene: TRBJ2-7
clone size: once
CDR3 protein: CASSLAGAGYF
CDR3 DNA: TGTGCCAGCAGTCTAGCGGGAGCGGGGTACTTC

CDR3 length: 14
V gene: TRBV11-3
D gene: -
J gene: TRBJ2-7
clone size: -
CDR3 protein: CASSLEQKDYEQYF
CDR3 DNA: TGTGCCAGCAGCTTAGAACAGAAAGACTACGAGCAGTACTTC

CDR3 length: 16
V gene: TRBV19
D gene: TRBD1
J gene: TRBJ1-5
clone size: -
CDR3 protein: CASSITRGTGVQPQHF
CDR3 DNA: TGTGCCAGTAGTATCACCCGAGGGACAGGGGTCCAGCCCCAGCATTTT

CDR3 length: 17
V gene: TRBV28
D gene: -
J gene: TRBJ1-2
clone size: -
CDR3 protein: CASSLGSRQGHNYGYTF
CDR3 DNA: TGTGCCAGCAGTTTAGGATCCCGGCAGGGCCACAACTATGGCTACACCTTC

CDR3 length: 12
V gene: TRBV7-6
D gene: -
J gene: TRBJ2-5
clone size: -
CDR3 protein: CASSAREETQYF
CDR3 DNA: TGTGCCAGCAGCGCCAGGGAAGAGACCCAGTACTTC

CDR3 length: 17
V gene: TRBV27
D gene: TRBD2
J gene: TRBJ2-1
clone size: -
CDR3 protein: CASSLNSGGAWKNEQFF
CDR3 DNA: TGTGCCAGCAGTTTAAATAGCGGGGGGGCCTGGAAAAATGAGCAGTTCTTC

CDR3 length: 20
V gene: TRBV11-2
D gene: TRBD2
J gene: TRBJ2-7
clone size: -
CDR3 protein: CASSLEGLAGVLTSGYEQYF
CDR3 DNA: TGTGCCAGCAGCTTAGAAGGACTAGCGGGAGTTTTAACGTCGGGTTACGAGCAGTACTTC

CDR3 length: 15
V gene: TRBV7-6
D gene: -
J gene: TRBJ1-1
clone size: few
CDR3 protein: CASSSGTNMNTEAFF
CDR3 DNA: TGTGCCAGCAGCTCCGGGACAAACATGAACACTGAAGCTTTCTTT

CDR3 length: 15
V gene: TRBV7-8
D gene: -
J gene: TRBJ2-1
clone size: -
CDR3 protein: CASSLVASAYNEQFF
CDR3 DNA: TGTGCCAGCAGCTTAGTGGCTTCTGCCTACAATGAGCAGTTCTTC

CDR3 length: 15
V gene: TRBV7-8
D gene: -
J gene: TRBJ2-2
clone size: -
CDR3 protein: CASSFYRQDTGELFF
CDR3 DNA: TGTGCCAGCAGCTTTTACCGGCAGGACACCGGGGAGCTGTTTTTT

CDR3 length: 16
V gene: TRBV5-8
D gene: -
J gene: TRBJ2-1
clone size: -
CDR3 protein: CASSLFSGGDYNEQFF
CDR3 DNA: TGTGCCAGCAGCTTGTTCTCGGGGGGCGACTACAATGAGCAGTTCTTC

CDR3 length: 16
V gene: TRBV19
D gene: TRBD1
J gene: TRBJ1-4
clone size: once
CDR3 protein: CASRQGVAPPNEKLFF
CDR3 DNA: TGTGCCAGTCGACAGGGGGTTGCTCCACCTAATGAAAAACTGTTTTTT

CDR3 length: 16
V gene: TRBV11-2
D gene: TRBD2
J gene: TRBJ2-5
clone size: -
CDR3 protein: CASSPIAGTLQETQYF
CDR3 DNA: TGTGCCAGCAGCCCTATAGCGGGGACCCTCCAAGAGACCCAGTACTTC

CDR3 length: 15
V gene: TRBV4-1
D gene: -
J gene: TRBJ1-4
clone size: -
CDR3 protein: CASSQSSQGHEKLFF
CDR3 DNA: TGCGCCAGCAGCCAAAGTTCACAGGGCCACGAAAAACTGTTTTTT

CDR3 length: 15
V gene: TRBV28
D gene: TRBD1
J gene: TRBJ2-1
clone size: -
CDR3 protein: CASRLQGKSYNEQFF
CDR3 DNA: TGTGCCAGCAGACTACAGGGGAAATCCTACAATGAGCAGTTCTTC

CDR3 length: 15
V gene: TRBV7-3
D gene: TRBD1
J gene: TRBJ1-6
clone size: -
CDR3 protein: CASSLYGTVNSPLHF
CDR3 DNA: TGTGCCAGCAGCTTATACGGGACAGTTAATTCACCCCTCCACTTT

CDR3 length: 13
V gene: TRBV5-1
D gene: -
J gene: TRBJ2-5
clone size: -
CDR3 protein: CASSQTAQETQYF
CDR3 DNA: TGCGCCAGCAGCCAGACAGCACAAGAGACCCAGTACTTC

CDR3 length: 14
V gene: TRBV11-2
D gene: -
J gene: TRBJ1-1
clone size: -
CDR3 protein: CASSSRDGYSEAFF
CDR3 DNA: TGTGCCAGCAGCTCGCGGGACGGCTACTCTGAAGCTTTCTTT

CDR3 length: 17
V gene: TRBV7-9
D gene: TRBD2
J gene: TRBJ2-2
clone size: -
CDR3 protein: CASSSNRGSGNTGELFF
CDR3 DNA: TGTGCCAGCAGCTCAAATCGCGGGAGCGGAAACACCGGGGAGCTGTTTTTT

CDR3 length: 14
V gene: TRBV30
D gene: TRBD1
J gene: TRBJ2-5
clone size: -
CDR3 protein: CAWSDTGVWETQYF
CDR3 DNA: TGTGCCTGGAGTGATACAGGGGTGTGGGAGACCCAGTACTTC

CDR3 length: 17
V gene: TRBV5-5
D gene: -
J gene: TRBJ1-5
clone size: once
CDR3 protein: CASSFSMLRGSNQPQHF
CDR3 DNA: TGTGCCAGCAGCTTTAGCATGTTGCGGGGGAGCAATCAGCCCCAGCATTTT

CDR3 length: 14
V gene: TRBV10-3
D gene: TRBD2
J gene: TRBJ2-3
clone size: -
CDR3 protein: CAIDSGRGTDTQYF
CDR3 DNA: TGTGCCATCGATAGCGGGAGGGGCACAGATACGCAGTATTTT

CDR3 length: 15
V gene: TRBV13
D gene: TRBD1
J gene: TRBJ2-5
clone size: -
CDR3 protein: CASSLSLDREGTQYF
CDR3 DNA: TGTGCCAGCAGCTTATCCTTGGACAGGGAAGGAACCCAGTACTTC

CDR3 length: 18
V gene: TRBV10-1
D gene: TRBD1
J gene: TRBJ2-3
clone size: -
CDR3 protein: CASSYTGGPTGRGDTQYF
CDR3 DNA: TGCGCCAGCAGTTATACAGGGGGCCCCACCGGTAGGGGAGATACGCAGTATTTT

CDR3 length: 14
V gene: TRBV11-2
D gene: -
J gene: TRBJ2-6
clone size: once
CDR3 protein: CASSFVRGANVLTF
CDR3 DNA: TGTGCCAGCAGCTTCGTGAGGGGGGCCAACGTCCTGACTTTC

CDR3 length: 13
V gene: TRBV5-1
D gene: -
J gene: TRBJ2-3
clone size: -
CDR3 protein: CASSLVGMDTQYF
CDR3 DNA: TGCGCCAGCAGCTTGGTCGGGATGGATACGCAGTATTTT

CDR3 length: 14
V gene: TRBV5-4
D gene: TRBD1
J gene: TRBJ2-7
clone size: -
CDR3 protein: CASSPGTGVGEQYF
CDR3 DNA: TGTGCCAGCAGCCCCGGGACAGGGGTCGGGGAGCAGTACTTC

CDR3 length: 12
V gene: TRBV29-1
D gene: -
J gene: TRBJ1-5
clone size: -
CDR3 protein: CSVAGVNQPQHF
CDR3 DNA: TGCAGCGTTGCAGGGGTAAATCAGCCCCAGCATTTT

CDR3 length: 13
V gene: TRBV7-9
D gene: -
J gene: TRBJ2-7
clone size: -
CDR3 protein: CASIGGVLNEQYF
CDR3 DNA: TGTGCCAGCATAGGGGGGGTGTTGAACGAGCAGTACTTC

CDR3 length: 14
V gene: TRBV7-9
D gene: -
J gene: TRBJ2-3
clone size: -
CDR3 protein: CASSLQTSTDTQYF
CDR3 DNA: TGTGCCAGCAGCTTACAGACAAGCACAGATACGCAGTATTTT

CDR3 length: 17
V gene: TRBV15
D gene: -
J gene: TRBJ2-5
clone size: -
CDR3 protein: CATSRLLGIGNGETQYF
CDR3 DNA: TGTGCCACCAGCAGGTTACTCGGGATAGGGAATGGAGAGACCCAGTACTTC

CDR3 length: 16
V gene: TRBV19
D gene: TRBD2
J gene: TRBJ2-3
clone size: -
CDR3 protein: CASSALAGGTTDTQYF
CDR3 DNA: TGTGCCAGTAGCGCACTAGCGGGGGGGACCACAGATACGCAGTATTTT